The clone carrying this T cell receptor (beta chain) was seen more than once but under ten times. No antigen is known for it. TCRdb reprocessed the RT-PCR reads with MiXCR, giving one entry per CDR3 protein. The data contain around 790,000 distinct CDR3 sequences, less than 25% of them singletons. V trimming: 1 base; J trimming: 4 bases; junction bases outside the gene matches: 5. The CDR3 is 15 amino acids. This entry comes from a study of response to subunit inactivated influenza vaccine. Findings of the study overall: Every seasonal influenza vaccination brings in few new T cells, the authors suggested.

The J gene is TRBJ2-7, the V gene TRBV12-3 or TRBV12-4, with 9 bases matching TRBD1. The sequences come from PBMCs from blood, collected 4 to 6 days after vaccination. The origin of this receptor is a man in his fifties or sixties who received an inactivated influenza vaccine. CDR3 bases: TGTGCCAGCAGTTTAGGGAGGGACAGGGAGTACGAGCAGTACTTC. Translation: CASSLGRDREYEQYF.